This T cell receptor beta chain is from a study of radiotherapy plus CTLA-4 blockade in lung cancer. Study-level background: Among all patients, approximately 17% showed objective responses, while more than 25% had disease control.

Each patient with chemo-refractory metastatic non-small-cell lung cancer was treated with focal radiation plus CTLA-4 blockade using ipilimumab. The V end was cut by 2 bases, the J end by 1 base, with 20 bases between. Germline CDR1 and CDR2: SGHTA and FQGNSA. This CDR3 comprises 18 residues. This clone was found a few times. The antigen is unknown. The data were produced by immunoSEQ multiplex PCR, yet TCRdb's version contains in-frame clones alone and is incomplete. The table includes roughly 30,000 clones, roughly four fifths detected once. Whole-study findings and limits: TCR clones originating in tumors grew in number in blood after radiotherapy plus ipilimumab.

Sample: peripheral blood, taken from a patient treated with radiotherapy plus ipilimumab. This receptor was taken from a human donor with non-small cell lung cancer that progressed on radiotherapy plus ipilimumab. The chain joins TRBV7-2 to TRBJ1-1, with D possibly TRBD1 on 5 matching bases. The CDR3 DNA follows: TGTGCCAGCAGCTTATACCCCCTGACTGGGGCATGGAACACTGAAGCTTTCTTT. Protein sequence: CASSLYPLTGAWNTEAFF.